This T cell receptor beta chain comes out of a study of T cell clusters in autoimmune cytopenias. Whole-study results and caveats: TRB repertoire shifts in secondary cytopenia and chronic lymphocytic leukemia mostly reflected lymphoma, not autoimmunity. Clustering suggested that physiological T cell clusters were missing in primary autoimmune cytopenia patients. No experiment has yet validated the function of the T cell clusters defined in silico.

Some 38,000 genome equivalents of blood DNA were amplified for TRB. Germline V gives CDR1 KGHSH, CDR2 LQKENI. This CDR3 is built from 13 residues. TRB rearrangements were amplified by touch-down multiplex PCR with mixed TRB-A/B primers. No DNA is given; TCRdb re-called the multiplex PCR reads and lists each CDR3 protein once. The sample includes 8,300 or so distinct CDR3 sequences. By frequency, this clonotype registers medium-sized. The target antigen is unknown. The TCR sequence derives from a human donor with an autoimmune cytopenia or autoimmune hepatitis (not recorded which). The material sequenced was peripheral blood. V gene TRBV18 combines with J gene TRBJ2-3; with no DNA, the TCRdb D assignment of TRBD2 cannot be verified. CDR3 protein: CASSPWSGDTQYF.